This paragraph reports one TCR beta chain. This clone was recorded only once. Its antigen has not been determined. The input lacks base qualities; no much larger clone sits a single base away. Evidence from one read is weak. The sample is drawn from a study of metastatic and nonmetastatic thyroid tumors (dated by TCRdb to 2018 to 2021). Regarding the complete study: Repertoires from peripheral blood and from tumor or nodule tissue samples of malignant and benign thyroid patients were compared.

Libraries were constructed by PCR. The sequencer listed for this sample is Illumina HiSeq 4000. High-throughput sequencing was used to profile the TCR beta-chain CDR3 region of each patient. The paper's data handling went like this. The researchers built a classifier to tell apart papillary thyroid cancer patients with distant metastasis, based on CDR3 differences among clinicopathological groups. To measure repertoire diversity the researchers used the Shannon index, while the Morisita-Horn index served to gauge how similar the tumor and blood repertoires were. Using fastp at Q25 and MiXCR, TCRdb reprocessed the public reads and kept productive beta chains. These V and J calls derive from TCRdb rather than the authors' analysis. This sample has 20,000 to 25,000 clones in its table, and around a fifth of those were observed once. The biggest ten clones account for roughly 5.1% of the sample. None of the patients had been given any treatment before thyroid surgery. The study retrospectively analysed patient clinical samples collected from the early 2010s to the late 2010s using T-cell receptor beta sequencing.

Overall results and qualifications from the work: In both blood and tumor samples, TCR beta diversity was reported to be significantly higher in malignant tumors than in benign nodules.

CDR1 and CDR2, per the germline V gene, are SGHVS and FQNEAQ. Including cysteine and phenylalanine, the CDR3 has 13 amino acids. The DNA shown is the 39-base CDR3, in frame from base 1. A distance of 15 bases separates the germline ends of V and J, which lose 6 bases and 6 bases respectively. Sequencing was carried out using blood. The chain is assembled from TRBV7-8 and TRBJ2-7; D gene: possibly TRBD1, on 5 matching bases. This clonotype was sampled from a male donor with papillary thyroid cancer or a benign thyroid nodule (not recorded which). Some clones in this sample may be carry-over from other donors' samples. The CDR3 corresponds to CASRVPGRSEQYF. The sequence in DNA is TGTGCCAGCAGAGTCCCAGGGCGCTCCGAGCAGTACTTC.